The rows below give T cell receptor beta chains drawn from one sample of a study of a mutant IDH1 vaccine in newly diagnosed glioma. Only in-frame clones appear in the TCRdb table, and some are missing; sequencing was by immunoSEQ multiplex PCR. The sample shows tens of thousands of clones, 80% to 90% of them seen only once. Sequencing used peripheral blood mononuclear cells (PBMCs), obtained from a glioma patient treated with radiotherapy, temozolomide or both. The receptors shown here come from a woman between 18 and 29 years old with glioma. Some clones in this sample may be carry-over from other donors' samples. The CDR3 runs from the conserved cysteine through the conserved F or W. The D gene is left open where the match is weak. Not every row has a clone size; where given, it reads once, few, many or a size class.

j_call clone_size d_call v_call cdr3_nt cdr3_aa
TRBJ2-7 few . TRBV15 TGTGCCACCAGACCCAGCGGGTTCAACGAGCAGTACTTC CATRPSGFNEQYF
TRBJ2-3 . TRBD1 TRBV5-1 TGCGCCAGCAGCTTGGGACAGGGGGCGACAGATACGCAGTATTTT CASSLGQGATDTQYF
TRBJ2-1 few . TRBV4-1 TGCGCCAGCAGCCAACAACAGGGTAATGAGCAGTTCTTC CASSQQQGNEQFF
TRBJ1-1 . . TRBV19 TGTGCCAGTAGTATAGCAAGCAAAGGGGCGAACACTGAAGCTTTCTTT CASSIASKGANTEAFF
TRBJ2-1 . TRBD1 TRBV4-2 TGTGCCAGCAGCCAGCCCGGGACAGGGGGAGGCAATGAGCAGTTCTTC CASSQPGTGGGNEQFF
TRBJ2-7 . . TRBV30 TGTGCCTGGGAACCTGGGACGGGTATGAGGGAGCAGTACTTC CAWEPGTGMREQYF
TRBJ2-7 . TRBD2 TRBV2 TGTGCCAGCAAGTCTAGCGGGCCATACGAGCAGTACTTC CASKSSGPYEQYF
TRBJ2-1 . . TRBV7-2 TGTGCCACCCGGGACACTAGGAACAATGAGCAGTTCTTC CATRDTRNNEQFF
TRBJ2-3 . . TRBV29-1 TGCAGCGTTACGGGCGCGACGCAGTATTTT CSVTGATQYF
TRBJ1-5 few . TRBV27 TGTGCCAGCAGTTTAAGGGGTAGCAATCAGCCCCAGCATTTT CASSLRGSNQPQHF
TRBJ1-2 . TRBD1 TRBV5-1 TGCGCCAGCAGCGCGGACAGGGGGCGAGGTGGCTACACCTTC CASSADRGRGGYTF
TRBJ1-2 . . TRBV20-1 TGCAGTGCTAGGGGTGACTATGGCTACACCTTC CSARGDYGYTF
TRBJ1-2 . . TRBV23-1 TGCGCCAGCAGTCAATTGAGGGGCGGCTACACCTTC CASSQLRGGYTF
TRBJ1-1 . TRBD1 TRBV4-1 TGCGCCAGCAGCCAAGATCCCGACAGGGGGCAGGGGGACACTGAAGCTTTCTTT CASSQDPDRGQGDTEAFF
TRBJ1-1 . . TRBV29-1 TGCAGCGGACGGCAGGGTATGAACACTGAAGCTTTCTTT CSGRQGMNTEAFF
TRBJ2-6 . . TRBV5-1 TGCGCCAGCAGCTTGGATAAACAGTCCTCTGGGGCCAACGTCCTGACTTTC CASSLDKQSSGANVLTF
TRBJ1-2 . . TRBV6-5 TGTGCCAGCAGGTCGACAGATTTTAATGGCTACACCTTC CASRSTDFNGYTF
TRBJ2-7 . TRBD2 TRBV30 TGTGCCTGGAGTGAAGGACTAGCGGGAGATAAATCCTACGAGCAGTACTTC CAWSEGLAGDKSYEQYF
TRBJ1-1 . . TRBV5-1 TGCGCCAGCAAAAACAGGGTAAACACTGAAGCTTTCTTT CASKNRVNTEAFF
TRBJ1-1 . . TRBV5-1 TGCGCCAGCAGCCCTGAGCCCTCTACAGGGATGAACACTGAAGCTTTCTTT CASSPEPSTGMNTEAFF
TRBJ1-1 . . TRBV6-4 TGTGCCAGCAGGTGGGTAACCACTGAAGCTTTCTTT CASRWVTTEAFF
TRBJ1-5 . . TRBV7-2 TGTGCCAGCAGCCGGATCGCTCGGGAACCCCAGCATTTT CASSRIAREPQHF
TRBJ1-2 . . TRBV9 TGTGCCAGCAGCCCCGACGGAGGTCCCTGGAGCTACACCTTC CASSPDGGPWSYTF
TRBJ1-2 . TRBD1 TRBV29-1 TGCAGCGTTTTTACAGGGGAGGGAGTAGGAGGCTACACCTTC CSVFTGEGVGGYTF
TRBJ2-7 . TRBD2 TRBV14 TGTGCCAGCAGCGTTTACCCGGCGGGAGGGACCGAGCAGTACTTC CASSVYPAGGTEQYF
TRBJ2-2 . . TRBV27 TGTGCCAGCAGTTTGACGGGGGAGCTGTTTTTT CASSLTGELFF
TRBJ1-3 few . TRBV19 TGTGCCAGTAGGGGAAATGGAAACACCATATATTTT CASRGNGNTIYF
TRBJ1-5 . . TRBV27 TGTGCCAGCAGTTTAGGGGGAGCCAATCAGCCCCAGCATTTT CASSLGGANQPQHF
TRBJ1-4 . . TRBV7-9 TGTGCCAGCAGTTTACCGGACCTTAATGAAAAACTGTTTTTT CASSLPDLNEKLFF
TRBJ1-1 . . TRBV2 TGTGCCAGCAGTCTAACTGGGACCTCGAACACTGAAGCTTTCTTT CASSLTGTSNTEAFF
TRBJ2-7 . TRBD2 TRBV10-3 TGTGCCATCAGTGAGCCAACACCTCGGGGCCTAGCGGACTCCTACGAGCAGTACTTC CAISEPTPRGLADSYEQYF
TRBJ1-2 . . TRBV7-9 TGTGCCAGCAGCGAGCCCGTAGGGCCCAGGGCGGCGGGTGGCTACACCTTC CASSEPVGPRAAGGYTF
TRBJ2-7 . TRBD1 TRBV27 TGTGCCAGCAGTTTAGGCAGGGGGCTCTACGAGCAGTACTTC CASSLGRGLYEQYF
TRBJ2-1 . . TRBV30 TGTGCCCCGAAGGGGGGGCCCCGCAATGAGCAGTTCTTC CAPKGGPRNEQFF
TRBJ1-2 once . TRBV19 TGTGCCAGTAATCCGCTCCGACAGTTTAACTATGGCTACACCTTC CASNPLRQFNYGYTF
TRBJ2-7 once TRBD2 TRBV4-2 TGTGCCAGCAGCCAAGAAGGGACTAGCGGGGGGGCCTACGAGCAGTACTTC CASSQEGTSGGAYEQYF
TRBJ2-5 . . TRBV6-1 TGTGCCAGCACGGTTTACCCACAAGAGACCCAGTACTTC CASTVYPQETQYF
TRBJ2-2 . . TRBV7-9 TGTGCCCCAAGCCTAGGGGCAGGGGAATCCGGGGAGCTGTTTTTT CAPSLGAGESGELFF
TRBJ2-7 . . TRBV11-3 TGTGCCAGCAGCTTACCCCCGAGGCGGGGAATCTACGAGCAGTACTTC CASSLPPRRGIYEQYF
TRBJ2-1 once . TRBV1 TGCTCCTTCGACGCAAAACCATACAATGAGCAGTTCTTC CSFDAKPYNEQFF
TRBJ1-6 . . TRBV12-5 TGTGCTAGTGGTTTGGGCATGAATTCACCCCTCCACTTT CASGLGMNSPLHF
TRBJ1-2 . . TRBV6-1 TGTGCCAGCGCTGGGTATGGCTACACCTTC CASAGYGYTF
TRBJ2-2 . . TRBV15 TGTGCCACCAGCAGAGACCGCGGGGAGCTGTTTTTT CATSRDRGELFF
TRBJ1-1 . . TRBV6-1 TGTGCCAGCAGTGAAGACCTGTTCATGAACACTGAAGCTTTCTTT CASSEDLFMNTEAFF
TRBJ2-7 . . TRBV19 TGTGCCAGTAGTATAGGGGGGTCGTTTGAATCTTCCTCCTACGAGCAGTACTTC CASSIGGSFESSSYEQYF
TRBJ1-6 . . TRBV2 TGTGCCAGCAGACACCAGAATTCACCCCTCCACTTT CASRHQNSPLHF
TRBJ2-7 . TRBD2 TRBV19 TGTGCCAGTAGTATCGGGGGGAACGAGCAGTACTTC CASSIGGNEQYF
TRBJ2-7 . . TRBV4-1 TGCGCCAGCAGCCAATCTTGGGCCCCCCGGGAGCAGTACTTC CASSQSWAPREQYF
TRBJ2-7 . . TRBV5-6 TGTGCCAGCAGCTTGGTCGACGACTACTACGAGCAGTACTTC CASSLVDDYYEQYF
TRBJ1-1 medium-sized . TRBV7-8 TGTGCCAGCAGCTTAGTGTATTTGGGGGGGCGGGAGACTGAAGCTTTCTTT CASSLVYLGGRETEAFF
TRBJ2-3 once . TRBV9 TGTGCCAGCAGCCCAGGGGGGATGGTCACAGATACGCAGTATTTT CASSPGGMVTDTQYF
TRBJ1-5 . . TRBV23-1 TGCGCCAGCAGTCAGCCCCAGCCCCAGCATTTT CASSQPQPQHF
TRBJ1-2 . . TRBV5-4 TGTGCCAGCAGCTTGGATATAGGTTCCAACTATGGCTACACCTTC CASSLDIGSNYGYTF
TRBJ1-2 . TRBD1 TRBV13 TGTGCCAGCAGCCCACAGGGGTCCTATGGCTACACCTTC CASSPQGSYGYTF
TRBJ2-3 . TRBD2 TRBV18 TGTGCCAGCTCACCACTAGCGGGACCCACAGATACGCAGTATTTT CASSPLAGPTDTQYF
TRBJ2-7 . . TRBV7-8 TGTGCCAGCAGCTTAGCGGTGGACAGCACCTACGAGCAGTACTTC CASSLAVDSTYEQYF
TRBJ2-1 once . TRBV10-1 TGCGCCAGCAGTGAGTCGATAGGAAATGAGCAGTTCTTC CASSESIGNEQFF
TRBJ2-2 . . TRBV5-1 TGCGCCAGCAGCTTGTTGAGTTACACCGGGGAGCTGTTTTTT CASSLLSYTGELFF
TRBJ1-5 . . TRBV6-1 TGTGCCAGCAGTGAGACACAGAGCAATCAGCCCCAGCATTTT CASSETQSNQPQHF